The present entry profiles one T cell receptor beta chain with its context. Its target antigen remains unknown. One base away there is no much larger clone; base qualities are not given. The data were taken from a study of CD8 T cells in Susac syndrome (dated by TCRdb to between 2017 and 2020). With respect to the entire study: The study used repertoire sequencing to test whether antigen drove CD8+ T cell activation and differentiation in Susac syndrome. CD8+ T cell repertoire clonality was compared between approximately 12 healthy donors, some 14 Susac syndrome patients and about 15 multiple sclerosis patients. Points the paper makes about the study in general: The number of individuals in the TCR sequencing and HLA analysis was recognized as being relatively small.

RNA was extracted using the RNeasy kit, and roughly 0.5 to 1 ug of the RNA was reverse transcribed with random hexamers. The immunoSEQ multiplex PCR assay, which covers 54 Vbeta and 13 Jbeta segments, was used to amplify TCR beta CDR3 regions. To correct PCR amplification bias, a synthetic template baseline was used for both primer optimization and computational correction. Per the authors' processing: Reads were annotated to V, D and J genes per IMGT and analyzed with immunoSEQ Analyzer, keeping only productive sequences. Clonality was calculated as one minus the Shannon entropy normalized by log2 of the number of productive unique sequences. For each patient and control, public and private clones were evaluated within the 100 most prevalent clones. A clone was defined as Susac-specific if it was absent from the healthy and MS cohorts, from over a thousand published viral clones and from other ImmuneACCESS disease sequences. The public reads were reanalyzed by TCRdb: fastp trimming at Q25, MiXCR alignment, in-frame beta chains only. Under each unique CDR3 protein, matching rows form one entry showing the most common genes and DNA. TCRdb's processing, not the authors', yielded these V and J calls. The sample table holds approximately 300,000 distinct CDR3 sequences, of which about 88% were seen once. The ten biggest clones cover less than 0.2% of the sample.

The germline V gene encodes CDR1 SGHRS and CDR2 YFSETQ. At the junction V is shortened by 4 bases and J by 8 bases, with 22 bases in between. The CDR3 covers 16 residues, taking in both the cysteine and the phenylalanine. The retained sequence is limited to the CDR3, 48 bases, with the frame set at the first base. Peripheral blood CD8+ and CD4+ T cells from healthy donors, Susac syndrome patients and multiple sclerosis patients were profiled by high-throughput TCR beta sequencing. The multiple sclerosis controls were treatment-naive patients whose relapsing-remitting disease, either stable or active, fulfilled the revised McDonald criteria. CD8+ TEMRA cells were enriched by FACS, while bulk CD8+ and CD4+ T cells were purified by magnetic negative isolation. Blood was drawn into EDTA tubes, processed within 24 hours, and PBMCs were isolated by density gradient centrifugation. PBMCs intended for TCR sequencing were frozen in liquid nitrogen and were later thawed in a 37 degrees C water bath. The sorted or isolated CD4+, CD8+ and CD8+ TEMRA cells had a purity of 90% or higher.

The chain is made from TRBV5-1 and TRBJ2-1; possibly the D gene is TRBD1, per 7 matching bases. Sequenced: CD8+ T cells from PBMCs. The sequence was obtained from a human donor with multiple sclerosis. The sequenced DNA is TGCGCCAGCAGCATTCGTTTGGAGGGGGCTGAGTATGAGCAGTTCTTC. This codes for CASSIRLEGAEYEQFF.